Shown below are 14 T cell receptor beta chains from a single sample sequenced in a study of early T cells in non-severe SARS-CoV-2 infection. TCRdb independently ran MiXCR on the 5' RACE reads; one entry per CDR3 protein. The sample records over 60,000 distinct CDR3 sequences, about an eighth being singletons. The source material was whole blood, sampled at baseline. Receptors were obtained from an adult who was a healthcare worker with PCR-confirmed SARS-CoV-2 infection or an uninfected control (not recorded which).

This clonotype was observed a few times. J is TRBJ1-1 and V is TRBV6-5; D ambiguous. Germline V gene data show CDR1 as MNHEY and CDR2 as SVGAGI. The CDR3 is 14 residues long. V was shortened by 7 bases and J by 5 bases, with 17 bases between the two germline ends. CDR3 amino acids: CASTIKGGWTEAFF. The CDR3 region has the DNA TGTGCCAGCACCATCAAGGGAGGGTGGACTGAAGCTTTCTTT.

The chain uses TRBV19 and TRBJ2-1, with D maybe TRBD2 (6 bases). Germline V lookup: CDR1 LNHDA, CDR2 SQIVND (reference sequence). V gave up 7 bases and J gave up 2 bases, with 18 bases separating them. CDR3 length equals 16 residues. The CDR3 coding sequence is TGTGCCAGTACCACCCGGGGGAAGGTGACCTACAATGAGCAGTTCTTC. Protein product: CASTTRGKVTYNEQFF.

V usage is TRBV2 and J usage is TRBJ2-5; D ambiguous. V was cut by 6 bases and J by 2 bases, with 10 bases left in between. The CDR3 extends over 13 amino acids. CDR1 and CDR2 (germline): SNHLY, FYNNEI. CDR3 coding DNA: TGTGCCAGCAGCCGGAGCCGACAAGAGACCCAGTACTTC. Protein product: CASSRSRQETQYF.

The J gene is TRBJ2-3, the V gene TRBV5-1; D not certain. Germline values: CDR1 SGHRS, CDR2 YFSETQ. Trimming removed 0 bases from V and 4 bases from J, with 12 bases in between. This CDR3 contains 15 residues. CDR3: CASSLARQDADTQYF. DNA for the CDR3: TGCGCCAGCAGCTTGGCCCGGCAGGACGCAGATACGCAGTATTTT.

There are a few counts of this clonotype. The rearrangement links TRBV20-1 to TRBJ1-6; the D gene is possibly TRBD1 (5 bases). This CDR3 has 15 amino acids. Trimming cost V 1 base and J 5 bases, with 12 bases left between them. The germline V gene has CDR1 DFQATT and CDR2 SNEGSKA (reference sequence). CDR3 in amino acids: CSARGGSLDNSPLHF. Here the CDR3 DNA reads TGCAGTGCTAGAGGGGGCAGCCTGGATAATTCACCCCTCCACTTT.

This clonotype was detected ten times or more. V and J are TRBV29-1 and TRBJ1-5; no definite D call. Germline V CDR1 and CDR2: SQVTM, ANQGSEA. V was pared by 6 bases and J by 5 bases, with 11 bases between. The CDR3 covers 12 residues. The CDR3 protein is CSVATEYQPQHF. In DNA form, the CDR3 reads TGCAGCGTCGCCACTGAATATCAGCCCCAGCATTTT.

At least ten counts were recorded for this clonotype. J is TRBJ1-1 and V is TRBV7-6; 9 nucleotides align to TRBD1. From germline, CDR1 is SGHVS and CDR2 FNYEAQ. CDR3 length: 14 residues. V trimming: 6 bases; J trimming: 1 base; junction bases outside the gene matches: 3. CDR3 DNA: TGTGCCAGCAGTCCGGGACAGGGGAACACTGAAGCTTTCTTT. Amino acids: CASSPGQGNTEAFF. Looking up the rest from reference TRBV7-6 and TRBJ1-1 gives the full variable domain: GAGVSQSPRYKVTKRGQDVALRCDPISGHVSLYWYRQALGQGPEFLTYFNYEAQQDKSGLPNDRFSAERPEGSISTLTIQRTEQRDSAMYRCASSPGQGNTEAFFGQGTRLTVV.

V is TRBV29-1 and J is TRBJ2-1; D uncertain. CDR1 and CDR2 from the germline V gene are SQVTM and ANQGSEA. V gave up 1 base and J gave up 7 bases, with 11 bases separating them. CDR3 length: 13 amino acids. This CDR3 reads CSVEVQLRNEQFF. The CDR3 bases are TGCAGCGTTGAAGTGCAGCTACGGAATGAGCAGTTCTTC.

The chain couples TRBV27 to TRBJ2-2; D is ambiguous. Looked up from germline, CDR1 is MNHEY and CDR2 is SMNVEV (reference sequence). The CDR3 length is 14 residues. Trimming took 5 bases from V and 7 from J, leaving 14 bases between them. CDR3 coding DNA: TGTGCCAGCAGTCCTTTCCTGGGGATCGGGGAGCTGTTTTTT. This translates into CASSPFLGIGELFF.

This chain's CDR3 is CASSSRANYGYTF. CDR3 bases: TGTGCCAGCAGTTCGAGGGCGAACTATGGCTACACCTTC. V and J are TRBV28 and TRBJ1-2; D call uncertain. Between the trimmed V and J ends, which lost 4 bases and 2 bases, there was a span of 8 bases. This CDR3 region has 13 residues. CDR1 and CDR2 (germline): MDHEN, SYDVKM.

The V and J genes are TRBV10-3 and TRBJ1-2; D is ambiguous. This CDR3 region has 13 residues. Germline assignment: CDR1 ENHRY and CDR2 SYGVKD. V lost 6 bases and J 5 bases, leaving 13 bases between the germline ends. In nucleotides, the CDR3 is TGTGCCATCAGCCCCGGGCCCAGTTATGGCTACACCTTC. As protein: CAISPGPSYGYTF.

The chain recombines TRBV12-3 or TRBV12-4 with TRBJ2-1; 12 bases map to TRBD2. CDR3 size: 15 residues. Unmatched junction bases numbered 8, after V lost 7 bases and J lost 7 bases. The CDR3 coding sequence is TGTGCCAGCAACGCCCTAGCGGGGGGGAGTAATGAGCAGTTCTTC. Translation: CASNALAGGSNEQFF.

The table lists this clonotype with a few counts. The chain uses TRBV12-3 or TRBV12-4 and TRBJ2-7; weak D call: TRBD2 (6 bases). The CDR3 contains 14 residues. Trimming shortened V by 7 bases and J by 0 bases, and 13 bases separated the two germline ends. CDR3 DNA sequence: TGTGCCAGCACCCCCGGGGGTTCCTCCTACGAGCAGTACTTC. Translated: CASTPGGSSYEQYF.

This clonotype was recorded a few times. The chain joins TRBV9 to TRBJ2-1, with TRBD1 matching over 7 bases. This CDR3 spans 14 amino acids. J was trimmed by 10 bases and V by 0 bases; bases with no gene match: 7. Germline values: CDR1 SGDLS, CDR2 YYNGEE. The CDR3 DNA follows: TGTGCCAGCAGCGTAGCGGACAGGTCTTTGGAGCAGTTCTTC. Amino acid sequence: CASSVADRSLEQFF.